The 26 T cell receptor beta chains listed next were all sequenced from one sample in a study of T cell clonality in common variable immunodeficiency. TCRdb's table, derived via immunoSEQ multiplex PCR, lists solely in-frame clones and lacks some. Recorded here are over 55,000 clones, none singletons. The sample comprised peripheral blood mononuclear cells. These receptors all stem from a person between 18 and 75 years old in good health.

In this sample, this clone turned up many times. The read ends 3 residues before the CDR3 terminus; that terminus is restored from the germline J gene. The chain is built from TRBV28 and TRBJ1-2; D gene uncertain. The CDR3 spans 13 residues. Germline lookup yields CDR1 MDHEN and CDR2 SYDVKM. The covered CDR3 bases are TGTGCCAGCAGTTTTGTGACGGGTGTCGGC. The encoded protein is CASSFVTGVG. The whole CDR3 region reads CASSFVTGVGYTF.

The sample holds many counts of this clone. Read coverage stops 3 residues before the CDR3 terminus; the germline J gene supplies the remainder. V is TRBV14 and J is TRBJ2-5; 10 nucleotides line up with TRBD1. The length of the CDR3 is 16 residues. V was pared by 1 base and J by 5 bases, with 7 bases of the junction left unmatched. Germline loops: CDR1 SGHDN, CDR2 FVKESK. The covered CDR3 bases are TGTGCCAGCAGCCAAGGGGGACAGGGGAGATGGGAGACC. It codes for CASSQGGQGRWET. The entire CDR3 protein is CASSQGGQGRWETQYF. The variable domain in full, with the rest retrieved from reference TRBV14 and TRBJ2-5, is EAGVTQFPSHSVIEKGQTVTLRCDPISGHDNLYWYRRVMGKEIKFLLHFVKESKQDESGMPNNRFLAERTGGTYSTLKVQPAELEDSGVYFCASSQGGQGRWETQYFGPGTRLLVL.

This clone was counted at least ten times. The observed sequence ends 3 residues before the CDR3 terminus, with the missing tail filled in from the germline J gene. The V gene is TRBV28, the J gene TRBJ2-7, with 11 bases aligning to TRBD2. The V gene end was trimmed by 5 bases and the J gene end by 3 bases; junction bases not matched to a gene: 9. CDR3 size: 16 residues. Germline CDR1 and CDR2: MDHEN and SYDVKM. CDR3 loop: CASSPRSGLADYEQYF. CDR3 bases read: TGTGCCAGCAGTCCACGTTCGGGACTAGCGGACTACGAG.

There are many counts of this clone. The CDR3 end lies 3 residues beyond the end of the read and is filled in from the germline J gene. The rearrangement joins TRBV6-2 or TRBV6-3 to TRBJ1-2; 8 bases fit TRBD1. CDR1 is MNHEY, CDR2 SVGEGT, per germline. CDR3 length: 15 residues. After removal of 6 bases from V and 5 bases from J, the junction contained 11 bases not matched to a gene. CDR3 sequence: CASRNPGQGVYGYTF. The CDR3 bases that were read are TGTGCCAGCAGAAACCCTGGACAGGGAGTTTATGGC.

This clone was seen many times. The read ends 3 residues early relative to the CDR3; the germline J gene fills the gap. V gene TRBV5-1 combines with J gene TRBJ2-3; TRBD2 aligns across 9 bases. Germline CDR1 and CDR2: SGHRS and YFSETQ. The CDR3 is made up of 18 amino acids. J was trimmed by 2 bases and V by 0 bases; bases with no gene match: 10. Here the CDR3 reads CASSLALTSGFTTDTQYF. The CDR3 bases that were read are TGCGCCAGCAGCTTGGCGTTGACTAGCGGCTTCACCACAGATACG. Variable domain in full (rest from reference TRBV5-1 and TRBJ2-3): KAGVTQTPRYLIKTRGQQVTLSCSPISGHRSVSWYQQTPGQGLQFLFEYFSETQRNKGNFPGRFSGRQFSNSRSEMNVSTLELGDSALYLCASSLALTSGFTTDTQYFGPGTRLTVL.

CDR3 DNA, as far as it was read: TGTGCCAGTAGCCCCGGGACAGCCAACACTGAA. Protein product: CASSPGTANTE. The entire CDR3 sequence reads CASSPGTANTEAFF. The V gene is TRBV19, the J gene TRBJ1-1; TRBD1 matches at 7 bases. The sequence runs out 3 residues before the end of the CDR3; the remainder is reconstructed from the germline J gene. Germline trimming cut 6 bases from V and 2 bases from J; bases unmatched to any gene: 6. Germline lookup yields CDR1 LNHDA and CDR2 SQIVND (reference sequence). The CDR3 runs to 14 residues.

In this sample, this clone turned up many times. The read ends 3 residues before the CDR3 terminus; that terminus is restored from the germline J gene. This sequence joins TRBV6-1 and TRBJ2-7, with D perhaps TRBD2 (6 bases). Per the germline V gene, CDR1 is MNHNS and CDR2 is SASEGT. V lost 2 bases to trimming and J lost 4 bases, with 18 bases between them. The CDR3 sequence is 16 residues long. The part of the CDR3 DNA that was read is TGTGCCAGCAGTGAAAGTATCGCGGGACTCTCGTACGAG. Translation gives CASSESIAGLSYE. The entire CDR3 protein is CASSESIAGLSYEQYF.

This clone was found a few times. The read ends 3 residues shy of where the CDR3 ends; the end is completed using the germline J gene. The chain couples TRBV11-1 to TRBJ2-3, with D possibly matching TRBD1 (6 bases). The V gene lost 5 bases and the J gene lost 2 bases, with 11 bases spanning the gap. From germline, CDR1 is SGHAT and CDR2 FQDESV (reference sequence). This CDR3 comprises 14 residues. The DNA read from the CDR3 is TGTGCCAGCAGCCACGGACAGACCACAGATACG. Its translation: CASSHGQTTDT. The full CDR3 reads CASSHGQTTDTQYF.

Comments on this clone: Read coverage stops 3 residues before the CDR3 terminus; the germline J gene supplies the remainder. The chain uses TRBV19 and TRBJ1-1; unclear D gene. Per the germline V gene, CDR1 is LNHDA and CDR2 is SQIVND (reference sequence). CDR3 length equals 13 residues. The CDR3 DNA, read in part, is TGTGCCAGTAGGACTAGCTCCTACAATGAG. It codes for CASRTSSYNE. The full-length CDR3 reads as CASRTSSYNEAFF. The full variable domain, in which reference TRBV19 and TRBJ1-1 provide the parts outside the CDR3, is DGGITQSPKYLFRKEGQNVTLSCEQNLNHDAMYWYRQDPGQGLRLIYYSQIVNDFQKGDIAEGYSVSREKKESFPLTVTSAQKNPTAFYLCASRTSSYNEAFFGQGTRLTVV.

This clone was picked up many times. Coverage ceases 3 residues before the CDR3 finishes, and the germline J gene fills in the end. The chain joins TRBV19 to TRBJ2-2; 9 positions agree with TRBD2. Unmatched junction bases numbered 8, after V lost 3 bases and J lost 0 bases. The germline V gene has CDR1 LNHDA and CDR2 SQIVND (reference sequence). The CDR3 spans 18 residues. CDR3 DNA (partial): TGTGCCAGTAGTATGTCCCGACTAGCGGCCCCGAACACCGGGGAG. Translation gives CASSMSRLAAPNTGE. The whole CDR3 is CASSMSRLAAPNTGELFF.

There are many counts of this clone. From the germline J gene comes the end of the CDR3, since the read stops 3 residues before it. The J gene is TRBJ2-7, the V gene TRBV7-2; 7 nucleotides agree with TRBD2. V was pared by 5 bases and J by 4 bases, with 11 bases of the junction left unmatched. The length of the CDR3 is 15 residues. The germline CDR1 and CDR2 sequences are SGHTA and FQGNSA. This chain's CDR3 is CASSQSGASGYEQYF. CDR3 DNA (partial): TGTGCCAGCAGCCAATCGGGAGCTAGCGGATACGAG.

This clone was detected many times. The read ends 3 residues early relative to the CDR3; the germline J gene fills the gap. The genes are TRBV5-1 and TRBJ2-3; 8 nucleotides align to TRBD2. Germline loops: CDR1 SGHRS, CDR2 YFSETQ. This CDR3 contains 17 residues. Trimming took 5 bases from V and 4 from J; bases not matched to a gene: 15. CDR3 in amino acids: CASRNPRAGASADTQYF. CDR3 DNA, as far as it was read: TGCGCCAGCAGAAACCCTAGAGCGGGAGCTTCCGCAGATACG. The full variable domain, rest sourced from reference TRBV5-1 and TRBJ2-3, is KAGVTQTPRYLIKTRGQQVTLSCSPISGHRSVSWYQQTPGQGLQFLFEYFSETQRNKGNFPGRFSGRQFSNSRSEMNVSTLELGDSALYLCASRNPRAGASADTQYFGPGTRLTVL.

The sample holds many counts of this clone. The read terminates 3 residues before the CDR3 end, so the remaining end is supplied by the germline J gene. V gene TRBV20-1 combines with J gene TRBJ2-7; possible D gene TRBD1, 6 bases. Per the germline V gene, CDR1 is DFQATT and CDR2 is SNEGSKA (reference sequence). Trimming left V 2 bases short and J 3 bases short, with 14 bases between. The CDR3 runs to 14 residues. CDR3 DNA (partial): TGCAGTGCTAGAAGGGGAACAGGGTTCTACGAG. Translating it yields CSARRGTGFYE. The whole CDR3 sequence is CSARRGTGFYEQYF.

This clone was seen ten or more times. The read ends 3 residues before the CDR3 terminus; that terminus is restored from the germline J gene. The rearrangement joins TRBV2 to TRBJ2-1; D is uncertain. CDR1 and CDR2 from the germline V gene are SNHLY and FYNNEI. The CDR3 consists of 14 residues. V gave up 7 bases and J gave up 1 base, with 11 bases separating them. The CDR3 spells CASTPGFSYNEQFF. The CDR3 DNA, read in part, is TGTGCCAGCACCCCCGGGTTTTCCTACAATGAG.

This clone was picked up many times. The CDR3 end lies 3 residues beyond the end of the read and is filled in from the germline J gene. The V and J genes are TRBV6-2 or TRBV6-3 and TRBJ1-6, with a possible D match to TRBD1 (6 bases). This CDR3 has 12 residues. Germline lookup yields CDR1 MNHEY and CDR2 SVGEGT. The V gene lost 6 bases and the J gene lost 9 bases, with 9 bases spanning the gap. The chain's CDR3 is CASSRRGSPLHF. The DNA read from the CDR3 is TGTGCCAGCAGCCGCAGGGGTTCACCC.

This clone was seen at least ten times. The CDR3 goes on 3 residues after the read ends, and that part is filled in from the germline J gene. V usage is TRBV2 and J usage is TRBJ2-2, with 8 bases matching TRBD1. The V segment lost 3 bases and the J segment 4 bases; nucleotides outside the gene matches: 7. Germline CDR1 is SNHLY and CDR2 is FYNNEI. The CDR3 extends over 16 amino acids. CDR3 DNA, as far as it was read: TGTGCCAGCAGTGACGCAGGGGGCGCATTCACCGGGGAG. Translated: CASSDAGGAFTGE. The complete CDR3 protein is CASSDAGGAFTGELFF. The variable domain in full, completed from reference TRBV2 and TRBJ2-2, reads EPEVTQTPSHQVTQMGQEVILRCVPISNHLYFYWYRQILGQKVEFLVSFYNNEISEKSEIFDDQFSVERPDGSNFTLKIRSTKLEDSAMYFCASSDAGGAFTGELFFGEGSRLTVL.

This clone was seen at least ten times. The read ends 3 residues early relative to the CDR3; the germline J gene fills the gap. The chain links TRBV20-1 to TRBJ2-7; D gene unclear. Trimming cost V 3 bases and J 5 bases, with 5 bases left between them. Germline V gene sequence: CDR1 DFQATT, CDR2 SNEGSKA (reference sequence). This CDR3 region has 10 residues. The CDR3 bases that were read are TGCAGTGCTAGTGAGGACGAG. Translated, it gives CSASEDE. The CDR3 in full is CSASEDEQYF.

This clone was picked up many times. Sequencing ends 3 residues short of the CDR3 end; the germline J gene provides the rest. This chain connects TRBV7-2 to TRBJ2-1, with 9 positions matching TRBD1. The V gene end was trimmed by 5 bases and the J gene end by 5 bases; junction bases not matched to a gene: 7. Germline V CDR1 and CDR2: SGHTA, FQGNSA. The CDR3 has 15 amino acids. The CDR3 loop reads CASSTGQGVHNEQFF. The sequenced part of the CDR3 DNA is TGTGCCAGCAGCACGGGACAGGGTGTTCACAATGAG.

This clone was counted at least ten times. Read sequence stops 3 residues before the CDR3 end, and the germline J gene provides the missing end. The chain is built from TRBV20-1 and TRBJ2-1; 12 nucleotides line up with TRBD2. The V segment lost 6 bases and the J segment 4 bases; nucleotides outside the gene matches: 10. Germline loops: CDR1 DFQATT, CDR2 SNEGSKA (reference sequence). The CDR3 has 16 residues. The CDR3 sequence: CSALPRTSGTYNEQFF. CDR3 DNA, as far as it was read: TGCAGTGCCCTCCCTCGGACTAGCGGGACATACAATGAG.

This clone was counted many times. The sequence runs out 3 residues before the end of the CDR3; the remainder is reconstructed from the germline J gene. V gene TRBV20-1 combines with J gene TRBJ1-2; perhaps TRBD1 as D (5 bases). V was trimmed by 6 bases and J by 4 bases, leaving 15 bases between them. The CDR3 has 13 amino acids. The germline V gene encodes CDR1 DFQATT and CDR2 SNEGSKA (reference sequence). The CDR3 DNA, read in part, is TGCAGTGCCAGGGCAGAGACAATCTATGGC. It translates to CSARAETIYG. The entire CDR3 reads CSARAETIYGYTF.

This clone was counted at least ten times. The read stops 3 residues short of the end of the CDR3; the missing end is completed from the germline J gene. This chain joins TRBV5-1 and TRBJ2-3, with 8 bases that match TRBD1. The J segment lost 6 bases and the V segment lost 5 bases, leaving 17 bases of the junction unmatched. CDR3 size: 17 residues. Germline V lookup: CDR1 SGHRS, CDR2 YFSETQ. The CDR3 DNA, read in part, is TGCGCCAGCAGACGCTACTTACAGGGGGGAGGCTCCGATACG. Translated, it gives CASRRYLQGGGSDT. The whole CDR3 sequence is CASRRYLQGGGSDTQYF.

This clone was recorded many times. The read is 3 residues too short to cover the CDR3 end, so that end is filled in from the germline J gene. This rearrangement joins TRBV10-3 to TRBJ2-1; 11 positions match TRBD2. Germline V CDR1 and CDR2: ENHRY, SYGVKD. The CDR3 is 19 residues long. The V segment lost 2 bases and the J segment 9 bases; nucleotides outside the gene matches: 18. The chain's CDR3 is CAISEQWLAGGQGSGEQFF. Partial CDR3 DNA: TGTGCCATCAGTGAGCAGTGGCTAGCGGGAGGTCAGGGTAGTGGTGAG.

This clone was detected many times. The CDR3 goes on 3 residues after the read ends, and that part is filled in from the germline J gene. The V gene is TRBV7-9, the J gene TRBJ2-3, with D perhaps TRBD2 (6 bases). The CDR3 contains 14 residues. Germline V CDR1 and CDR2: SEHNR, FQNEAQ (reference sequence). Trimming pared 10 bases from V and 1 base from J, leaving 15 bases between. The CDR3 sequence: CAIPGGKGTDTQYF. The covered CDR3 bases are TGTGCCATCCCTGGGGGGAAGGGCACAGATACG.

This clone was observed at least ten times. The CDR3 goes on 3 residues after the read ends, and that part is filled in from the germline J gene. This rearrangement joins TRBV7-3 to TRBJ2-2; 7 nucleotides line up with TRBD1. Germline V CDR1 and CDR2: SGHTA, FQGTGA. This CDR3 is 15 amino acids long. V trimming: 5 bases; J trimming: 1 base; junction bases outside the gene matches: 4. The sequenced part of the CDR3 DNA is TGTGCCAGCAGCCCAGACAGGGTGAACACCGGGGAG. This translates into CASSPDRVNTGE. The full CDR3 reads CASSPDRVNTGELFF. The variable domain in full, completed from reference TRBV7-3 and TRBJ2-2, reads GAGVSQTPSNKVTEKGKYVELRCDPISGHTALYWYRQSLGQGPEFLIYFQGTGAADDSGLPNDRFFAVRPEGSVSTLKIQRTERGDSAVYLCASSPDRVNTGELFFGEGSRLTVL.

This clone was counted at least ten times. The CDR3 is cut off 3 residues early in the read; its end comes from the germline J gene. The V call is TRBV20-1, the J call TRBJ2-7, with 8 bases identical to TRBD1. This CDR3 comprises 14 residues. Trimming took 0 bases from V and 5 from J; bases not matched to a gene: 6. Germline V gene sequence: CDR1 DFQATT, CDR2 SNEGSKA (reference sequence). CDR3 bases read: TGCAGTGCTAGAGATCCGTACAGGGGGAACGAG. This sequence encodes CSARDPYRGNE. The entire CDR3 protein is CSARDPYRGNEQYF.

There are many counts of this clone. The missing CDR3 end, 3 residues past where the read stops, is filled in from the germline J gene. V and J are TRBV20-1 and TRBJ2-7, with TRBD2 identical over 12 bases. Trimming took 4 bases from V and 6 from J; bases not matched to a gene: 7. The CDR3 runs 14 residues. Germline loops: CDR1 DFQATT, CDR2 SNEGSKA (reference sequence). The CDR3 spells CSANLAGGGFEQYF. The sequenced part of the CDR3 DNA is TGCAGTGCTAATCTAGCGGGAGGGGGCTTCGAG.